The rows below give T cell receptor beta chains drawn from one sample of a study of graft-versus-host responses after intestinal transplantation. Measured with immunoSEQ multiplex PCR; TCRdb has only the in-frame clones, and not every one. The table has 17,000 or so clones, around 42% seen once. The starting material was alloreactive CD8+ T cells from a mixed lymphocyte reaction culture, obtained before intestinal transplant. Receptor source: a human patient who received an intestinal transplant. CDR3s include the opening cysteine and the closing phenylalanine or tryptophan. The D gene is left open where the match is weak. Clone size, where shown, is once, few, many, or a class for clones that have expanded.

D	V	size	J	CDR3	DNA
-	TRBV30	few	TRBJ2-7	CAWSEGGEQYF	TGTGCCTGGAGTGAAGGGGGGGAGCAGTACTTC
TRBD2	TRBV4-1	once	TRBJ2-3	CASSQALPGLAGVVADTQYF	TGCGCCAGCAGCCAAGCGCTTCCGGGACTAGCGGGAGTTGTAGCAGATACGCAGTATTTT
TRBD1	TRBV7-9	-	TRBJ1-1	CASRGQWDTEAFF	TGTGCCAGCAGGGGACAGTGGGACACTGAAGCTTTCTTT
TRBD1	TRBV7-9	few	TRBJ2-1	CASSGRDRGYNEQFF	TGTGCCAGCAGCGGCCGGGACAGGGGCTACAATGAGCAGTTCTTC
-	TRBV27	medium-sized	TRBJ2-7	CASSSLLNSYEQYF	TGTGCCAGCAGTTCCCTGCTTAACTCCTACGAGCAGTACTTC
-	TRBV6-1	few	TRBJ2-5	CAISEGWIRGEGKETQYF	TGTGCCATCAGTGAGGGTTGGATCAGGGGCGAGGGGAAAGAGACCCAGTACTTC
TRBD2	TRBV9	-	TRBJ2-7	CARSSAWGGGPSSEQYF	TGTGCCCGCAGCTCCGCGTGGGGGGGAGGGCCTTCCAGCGAGCAGTACTTC
TRBD2	TRBV29-1	few	TRBJ2-2	CSVLAGPLTGELFF	TGCAGCGTTCTAGCGGGACCCCTCACCGGGGAGCTGTTTTTT
-	TRBV6-4	-	TRBJ1-2	CASSDSTRDHGYTF	TGTGCCAGCAGTGACTCGACAAGGGACCATGGCTACACCTTC
TRBD1	TRBV5-1	few	TRBJ2-7	CASTGTDTYEQYF	TGCGCCAGTACCGGGACAGATACCTACGAGCAGTACTTC
-	TRBV27	-	TRBJ2-1	CASSLYAPYNEQFF	TGTGCCAGCAGTTTATATGCCCCCTACAATGAGCAGTTCTTC
-	TRBV6-1	few	TRBJ2-1	CASSDVGLPGDEQFF	TGTGCCAGCAGTGACGTCGGACTACCTGGGGATGAGCAGTTCTTC
-	TRBV5-4	few	TRBJ2-7	CASSLGTYEQYF	TGTGCCAGCAGCTTGGGGACTTACGAGCAGTACTTC
-	TRBV27	-	TRBJ1-1	CARDPGTSRTEAFF	TGTGCCAGAGACCCCGGGACATCTAGAACTGAAGCTTTCTTT
-	TRBV28	few	TRBJ1-5	CASSLLGFAADLSNQPQHF	TGTGCCAGCAGTTTATTAGGTTTCGCCGCAGACCTTAGCAATCAGCCCCAGCATTTT
-	TRBV6-5	-	TRBJ1-2	CASSEYKSNYGYTF	TGTGCCAGCAGTGAGTACAAGTCTAACTATGGCTACACCTTC
-	TRBV27	-	TRBJ1-5	CASRTGRRGYQPQHF	TGTGCCAGCAGGACGGGACGGAGGGGTTATCAGCCCCAGCATTTT
-	TRBV2	few	TRBJ2-6	CASTTNFDSLPGANVLTF	TGTGCCAGCACTACTAATTTCGACTCTCTACCTGGGGCCAACGTCCTGACTTTC
TRBD2	TRBV11-3	-	TRBJ2-7	CASSLAPGGIYEQYF	TGTGCCAGCAGCTTAGCACCGGGAGGGATATACGAGCAGTACTTC
TRBD2	TRBV28	-	TRBJ2-3	CASSFIPAGVSTDTQYF	TGTGCCAGCAGTTTCATCCCGGCGGGAGTGAGCACAGATACGCAGTATTTT
TRBD1	TRBV28	medium-sized	TRBJ1-2	CASSAATGVIRGYTF	TGTGCCAGCAGTGCCGCAACAGGGGTCATCCGTGGCTACACCTTC
-	TRBV11-3	few	TRBJ2-3	CASSFAGADTQYF	TGTGCCAGCAGCTTTGCTGGCGCAGATACGCAGTATTTT
-	TRBV7-9	-	TRBJ1-3	CASSLMGGSGNTIYF	TGTGCCAGCAGCTTAATGGGGGGCTCTGGAAACACCATATATTTT
-	TRBV4-1	-	TRBJ1-6	CASSRQSFGNNSPLHF	TGCGCCAGCAGCCGTCAGTCATTTGGGAATAATTCACCCCTCCACTTT
-	TRBV27	-	TRBJ2-7	CASSFWGPWGGEQYF	TGTGCCAGCAGTTTTTGGGGGCCATGGGGGGGGGAGCAGTACTTC
TRBD1	TRBV25-1	-	TRBJ1-6	CASSRYRTGFYNSPLHF	TGTGCCAGCAGTCGATACAGGACAGGCTTCTATAATTCACCCCTCCACTTT
TRBD1	TRBV2	-	TRBJ2-1	CASSPIPGQGPYNEQFF	TGTGCCAGCAGTCCCATACCGGGACAGGGACCCTACAATGAGCAGTTCTTC
TRBD1	TRBV4-1	-	TRBJ1-2	CASSQDRTGRNGYTF	TGCGCCAGCAGCCAAGATAGGACAGGGAGGAATGGCTACACCTTC
TRBD2	TRBV6-5	few	TRBJ2-5	CASNYEREGSKVQYF	TGTGCCAGCAATTATGAGCGGGAGGGCTCTAAGGTGCAGTACTTC
-	TRBV5-6	-	TRBJ1-2	CASKSGNSRKIYGYTF	TGTGCCAGCAAGAGTGGCAATAGTCGAAAGATCTATGGCTACACCTTC
-	TRBV6-4	-	TRBJ2-2	CASSDSSTGELFF	TGTGCCAGCAGTGACTCTAGCACCGGGGAGCTGTTTTTT
TRBD2	TRBV9	-	TRBJ2-2	CASSLGTTNTGELFF	TGTGCCAGCAGCCTCGGGACTACGAACACCGGGGAGCTGTTTTTT
-	TRBV19	medium-sized	TRBJ1-1	CASSIGRSNTEAFF	TGTGCCAGTAGTATCGGGAGAAGCAACACTGAAGCTTTCTTT
TRBD2	TRBV9	once	TRBJ2-1	CASSVAGGEYNEQFF	TGTGCCAGCAGCGTAGCGGGAGGGGAATACAATGAGCAGTTCTTC
TRBD1	TRBV5-1	-	TRBJ2-3	CASSRQGLHTQYF	TGCGCCAGCAGCCGACAGGGTCTACATACGCAGTATTTT
-	TRBV9	-	TRBJ2-3	CASSALLSTDTQYF	TGTGCCAGCAGCGCCCTTCTAAGCACAGATACGCAGTATTTT
TRBD1	TRBV5-1	-	TRBJ2-7	CASRRSTGRHEQYF	TGCGCCAGCCGAAGGTCGACAGGGCGCCACGAGCAGTACTTC
-	TRBV29-1	medium-sized	TRBJ1-3	CSVEGPTHLGNTIYF	TGCAGCGTTGAAGGGCCCACGCACCTTGGAAACACCATATATTTT
TRBD2	TRBV2	-	TRBJ2-2	CASSETLAGGANTGELFF	TGTGCCAGCAGTGAAACGCTAGCGGGAGGAGCGAACACCGGGGAGCTGTTTTTT
-	TRBV7-8	-	TRBJ1-3	CASSLVTLPGNTIYF	TGTGCCAGCAGCTTAGTGACATTGCCTGGAAACACCATATATTTT
-	TRBV2	few	TRBJ1-2	CARPGSTNYGYTF	TGTGCCAGACCGGGTTCTACTAACTATGGCTACACCTTC
-	TRBV2	-	TRBJ1-2	CASGSSTAANYGYTF	TGTGCGAGTGGGAGCTCTACGGCGGCTAACTATGGCTACACCTTC
TRBD1	TRBV2	-	TRBJ2-7	CASSLNRDRGLYEQYF	TGTGCCAGTTCGTTAAACCGGGACAGGGGTCTCTACGAGCAGTACTTC
-	TRBV27	few	TRBJ1-1	CASSYAMNTEAFF	TGTGCCAGCAGTTACGCCATGAACACTGAAGCTTTCTTT